This passage covers 9 T cell receptor beta chains from one sample sequenced in a study of response to subunit inactivated influenza vaccine. TCRdb analysed the RT-PCR reads with MiXCR anew, one entry per CDR3 protein. This table holds hundreds of thousands of distinct CDR3 sequences, roughly 13% found once. Sequences were derived from PBMCs from blood, sampled 35 to 45 days after vaccination. All receptors come from a man in his forties or fifties who received an inactivated influenza vaccine.

Ten or more counts support this clonotype. This chain links TRBV10-3 with TRBJ2-3, with TRBD2 matching over 14 bases. Germline trimming cut 7 bases from V and 4 bases from J; bases unmatched to any gene: 7. CDR1 and CDR2 from the germline V gene are ENHRY and SYGVKD. This CDR3 spans 16 amino acids. CDR3 residues: CAINRGTSGRADTQYF. The DNA of the CDR3 is TGTGCCATCAATAGAGGGACTAGCGGGAGAGCAGATACGCAGTATTTT.

In this sample, this clonotype turned up a few times. The CDR3 sequence is CSARDLAGAAHEQFF. DNA for the CDR3: TGCAGTGCTAGGGATTTAGCGGGAGCTGCCCATGAGCAGTTCTTC. The rearrangement uses TRBV20-1 and TRBJ2-1; 9 bases fit TRBD2. Trimming at V came to 3 bases and at J to 8 bases, leaving 11 bases not matched to a gene. The CDR3 totals 15 residues. Germline V gives CDR1 DFQATT, CDR2 SNEGSKA (reference sequence).

The table lists this clonotype with a few counts. The gene calls are TRBV5-1 and TRBJ2-7, with D perhaps TRBD2 (5 bases). Trimming pared 1 base from V and 4 bases from J, leaving 15 bases between. CDR3 length equals 15 residues. From germline, CDR1 is SGHRS and CDR2 YFSETQ. CDR3 DNA sequence: TGCGCCAGCAGCTTGATGAACGACCCGGGATACGAGCAGTACTTC. It translates to CASSLMNDPGYEQYF.

This clonotype has more than one count but fewer than ten. The V and J genes are TRBV10-2 and TRBJ2-7, with D tentatively TRBD2 (6 bases). Trimming took 8 bases from V and 2 from J, leaving 13 bases between them. The CDR3 sequence is 13 residues long. Germline CDR1 WSHSY, CDR2 SAAADI. The CDR3: CASARGPTYEQYF. CDR3 DNA sequence: TGCGCCAGCGCGCGGGGTCCGACCTACGAGCAGTACTTC.

This clonotype was detected only a few times. This sequence joins TRBV24-1 and TRBJ2-7; D gene ambiguous. Germline values: CDR1 KGHDR, CDR2 SFDVKD. V was shortened by 4 bases and J by 6 bases, with 9 bases between the two germline ends. This CDR3 has 12 residues. In DNA, the CDR3 is TGTGCCACCAGTGAAGAACTGGGCGAGCAGTACTTC. It specifies CATSEELGEQYF.

This clonotype turned up a few times. The chain joins TRBV20-1 to TRBJ2-1; TRBD2 agrees at 8 bases. J was trimmed by 0 bases and V by 1 base; bases with no gene match: 11. CDR3 size: 18 residues. The germline gives CDR1 DFQATT, CDR2 SNEGSKA (reference sequence). CDR3 DNA sequence: TGCAGTGCTAGAGGGAGCGGGGGAGCCTCGAGCTCCTACAATGAGCAGTTCTTC. Encoded protein: CSARGSGGASSSYNEQFF.

This clonotype has at least ten counts. The chain carries TRBV6-1 and TRBJ2-2, with TRBD1 as a possible D gene (7 bases). V dropped 6 bases and J dropped 4 bases, with 15 bases sitting between them. The CDR3 extends over 15 amino acids. Germline CDR1 MNHNS, CDR2 SASEGT. The CDR3: CASSDQGGFTGELFF. The CDR3, as DNA: TGTGCCAGCAGCGATCAGGGGGGCTTCACCGGGGAGCTGTTTTTT.

This clonotype was recorded a few times. The chain carries TRBV5-1 and TRBJ2-5, with TRBD1 identical over 9 bases. This CDR3 contains 17 residues. Germline CDR1 is SGHRS and CDR2 is YFSETQ. V shed 4 bases, J shed 5 bases, and the junction held 15 bases outside the gene matches. The chain's CDR3 is CASSPSGGTGSQETQYF. The CDR3 nucleotides are TGCGCCAGCAGCCCGTCAGGGGGGACAGGGAGTCAGGAGACCCAGTACTTC.

The genes are TRBV2 and TRBJ1-6; tentative D call: TRBD1 (6 bases). V lost 6 bases to trimming and J lost 9 bases, with 18 bases between them. This CDR3 is 15 amino acids long. The germline V gene encodes CDR1 SNHLY and CDR2 FYNNEI. The CDR3 reads CASSLSGTRASPLHF. For the CDR3, the DNA is TGTGCCAGCAGCCTATCCGGGACACGAGCTTCACCCCTCCACTTT.